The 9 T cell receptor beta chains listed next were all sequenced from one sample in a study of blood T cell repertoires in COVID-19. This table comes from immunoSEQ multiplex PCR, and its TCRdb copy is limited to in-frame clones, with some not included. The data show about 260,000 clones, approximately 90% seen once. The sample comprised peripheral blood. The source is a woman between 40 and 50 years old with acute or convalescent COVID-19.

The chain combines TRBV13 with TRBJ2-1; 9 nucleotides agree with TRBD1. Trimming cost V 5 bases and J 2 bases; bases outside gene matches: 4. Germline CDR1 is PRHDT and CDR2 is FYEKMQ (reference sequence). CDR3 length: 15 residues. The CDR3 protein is CASSHRDRAYNEQFF. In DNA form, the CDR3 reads TGTGCCAGCAGCCACCGGGACAGGGCCTACAATGAGCAGTTCTTC.

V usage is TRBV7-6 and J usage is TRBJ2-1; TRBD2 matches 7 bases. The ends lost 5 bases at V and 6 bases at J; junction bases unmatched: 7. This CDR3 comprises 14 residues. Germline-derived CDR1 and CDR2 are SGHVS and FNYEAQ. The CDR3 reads CASSLLTSSNEQFF. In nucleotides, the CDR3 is TGTGCCAGCAGCCTCTTGACTAGCTCCAATGAGCAGTTCTTC.

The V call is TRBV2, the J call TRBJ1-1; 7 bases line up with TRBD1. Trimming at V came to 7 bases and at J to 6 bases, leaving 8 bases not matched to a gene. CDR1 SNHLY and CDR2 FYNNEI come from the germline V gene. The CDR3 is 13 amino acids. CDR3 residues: CASNYFQGAEAFF. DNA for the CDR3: TGTGCCAGCAACTATTTCCAGGGGGCTGAAGCTTTCTTT.

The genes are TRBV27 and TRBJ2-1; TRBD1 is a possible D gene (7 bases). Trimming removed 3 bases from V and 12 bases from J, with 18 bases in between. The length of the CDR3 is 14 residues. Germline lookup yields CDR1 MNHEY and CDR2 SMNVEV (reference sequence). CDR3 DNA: TGTGCCAGCAGTTTCTTCGGGCAGGGGGGCGGGCAGTTCTTC. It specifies CASSFFGQGGGQFF.

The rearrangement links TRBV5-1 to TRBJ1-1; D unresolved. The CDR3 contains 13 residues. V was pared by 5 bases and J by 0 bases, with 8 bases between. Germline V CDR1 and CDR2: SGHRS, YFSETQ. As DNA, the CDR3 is TGCGCCAGCAGTTCCGGGATGAACACTGAAGCTTTCTTT. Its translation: CASSSGMNTEAFF.

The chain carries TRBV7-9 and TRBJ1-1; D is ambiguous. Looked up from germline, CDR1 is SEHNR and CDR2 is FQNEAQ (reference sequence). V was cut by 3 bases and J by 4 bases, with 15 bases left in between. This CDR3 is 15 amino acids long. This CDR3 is CASSFFRPAATEAFF. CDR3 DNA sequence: TGTGCCAGCAGCTTTTTCCGACCCGCGGCCACTGAAGCTTTCTTT.

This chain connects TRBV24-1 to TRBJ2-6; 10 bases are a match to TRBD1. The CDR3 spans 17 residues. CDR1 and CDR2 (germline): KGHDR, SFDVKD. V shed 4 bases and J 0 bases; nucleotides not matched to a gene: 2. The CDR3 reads CATSDRDRGSGANVLTF. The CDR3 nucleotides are TGTGCCACCAGTGACCGGGACAGGGGCTCTGGGGCCAACGTCCTGACTTTC.

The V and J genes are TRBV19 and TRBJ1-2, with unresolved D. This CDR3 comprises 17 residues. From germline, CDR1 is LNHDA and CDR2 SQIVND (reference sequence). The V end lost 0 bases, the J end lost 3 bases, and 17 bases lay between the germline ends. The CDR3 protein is CASSIDLSTGEDYGYTF. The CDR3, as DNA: TGTGCCAGTAGTATAGATCTCTCGACCGGGGAGGACTATGGCTACACCTTC.

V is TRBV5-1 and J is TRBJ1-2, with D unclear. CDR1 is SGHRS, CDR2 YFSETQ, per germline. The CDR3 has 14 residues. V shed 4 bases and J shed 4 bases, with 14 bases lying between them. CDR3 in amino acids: CASSPRRGSYGYTF. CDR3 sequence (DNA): TGCGCCAGCAGCCCAAGACGCGGGAGCTATGGCTACACCTTC.